Each of the 8 T cell receptor beta chains below was sequenced from the same sample in a study of identical twins. TCRdb reanalysed the 5' RACE reads using MiXCR and keeps one entry per CDR3 protein. Found here are 300,000 to 400,000 distinct CDR3 sequences, 9% to 15% of them singletons; the top ten hold 7.2%. This sample also appeared in a second study, on yellow fever vaccine responses in identical twins.

Material: CD8+ T cells sorted from blood. The source is a woman under 30 in good health.

This clonotype was recorded at least ten times. DNA of the CDR3: TGCAGCGTTGAAGATCGAGAGGGCTACACCTTC. Translating gives CSVEDREGYTF. The V gene is TRBV29-1, the J gene TRBJ1-2; D is uncertain. The CDR3 covers 11 residues. Germline V gene data show CDR1 as SQVTM and CDR2 as ANQGSEA. The V and J ends lost 0 bases and 8 bases respectively, with 7 bases between them. Using reference TRBV29-1 and TRBJ1-2 for the parts outside the CDR3, the full variable domain is SAVISQKPSRDICQRGTSLTIQCQVDSQVTMMFWYRQQPGQSLTLIATANQGSEATYESGFVIDKFPISRPNLTFSTLTVSNMSPEDSSIYLCSVEDREGYTFGSGTRLTVV.

The V and J genes are TRBV5-1 and TRBJ2-2; TRBD1 matches 9 bases. Germline loops: CDR1 SGHRS, CDR2 YFSETQ. The CDR3 runs 16 residues. V shed 4 bases, J shed 1 base, and the junction held 5 bases outside the gene matches. The CDR3 DNA is TGCGCCAGCAGCCTGGGGACAGGGCGGAACACCGGGGAGCTGTTTTTT. This codes for CASSLGTGRNTGELFF.

The chain uses TRBV27 and TRBJ2-1; D uncertain. The V gene lost 1 base and the J gene lost 6 bases, with 16 bases spanning the gap. In germline, CDR1 is MNHEY, CDR2 SMNVEV (reference sequence). The CDR3 has 16 amino acids. The CDR3 nucleotides are TGTGCCAGCAGTTTATTGGGCCCCCCCCCACTCAATGAGCAGTTCTTC. Its translation is CASSLLGPPPLNEQFF.

This clonotype was recorded a few times. J is TRBJ2-7 and V is TRBV2, with 10 bases matching TRBD2. Germline CDR1 is SNHLY and CDR2 is FYNNEI. V trimming: 4 bases; J trimming: 2 bases; junction bases outside the gene matches: 8. This CDR3 has 16 residues. CDR3 nucleotide sequence: TGTGCCAGCAGTGTGAGGACTAGCGGAGCCACCTACGAGCAGTACTTC. Its translation is CASSVRTSGATYEQYF. The variable domain in full, completed from reference TRBV2 and TRBJ2-7, reads EPEVTQTPSHQVTQMGQEVILRCVPISNHLYFYWYRQILGQKVEFLVSFYNNEISEKSEIFDDQFSVERPDGSNFTLKIRSTKLEDSAMYFCASSVRTSGATYEQYFGPGTRLTVT.

The chain uses TRBV25-1 and TRBJ2-7; D gene ambiguous. CDR3 length equals 11 residues. Germline lookup yields CDR1 MGHDK and CDR2 SYGVNS. Trimming pared 8 bases from V and 2 bases from J, leaving 7 bases between. The CDR3 sequence: CASESAYEQYF. In DNA, the CDR3 is TGTGCCAGCGAAAGCGCCTACGAGCAGTACTTC.

The chain combines TRBV28 with TRBJ1-1; the D is unclear. The CDR3 length is 14 residues. V was cut by 6 bases and J by 11 bases, with 22 bases left in between. Germline V gene lookup returns CDR1 MDHEN and CDR2 SYDVKM. The chain's CDR3 is CASRSEVGGPGAFF. The CDR3 coding sequence is TGTGCCAGCAGGTCCGAGGTCGGAGGGCCTGGGGCTTTCTTT.

This clonotype was observed a few times. The chain has TRBV29-1 and TRBJ2-4; D is perhaps TRBD2 (5 bases). Germline V gene sequence: CDR1 SQVTM, CDR2 ANQGSEA. V gave up 3 bases and J gave up 2 bases, with 8 bases separating them. The CDR3 is made up of 13 amino acids. The CDR3 loop is CSVEWETKNIQYF. For the CDR3, the DNA is TGCAGCGTTGAGTGGGAGACCAAAAACATTCAGTACTTC.

J is TRBJ2-1 and V is TRBV25-1; TRBD1 agrees at 7 bases. This CDR3 contains 15 residues. J was trimmed by 3 bases and V by 2 bases; bases with no gene match: 4. CDR1 MGHDK and CDR2 SYGVNS come from the germline V gene. Here the CDR3 reads CASSEPGTDYNEQFF. The CDR3 DNA follows: TGTGCCAGCAGTGAACCCGGGACAGACTACAATGAGCAGTTCTTC.